The 6 T cell receptor beta chains given below trace back to one sample, sequenced in a study of early T cells in non-severe SARS-CoV-2 infection. One entry per CDR3 protein results from TCRdb running MiXCR on the 5' RACE reads. The table includes roughly 72,000 distinct CDR3 sequences, 10% to 15% detected once. Input material: whole blood. The receptor set was obtained from an adult who was a healthcare worker with PCR-confirmed SARS-CoV-2 infection or an uninfected control (not recorded which).

This clonotype was counted at least ten times. V gene TRBV27 combines with J gene TRBJ2-3; 8 nucleotides match TRBD1. CDR3 length: 14 residues. CDR1 is MNHEY, CDR2 SMNVEV, per germline (reference sequence). V gave up 4 bases and J gave up 5 bases; unmatched junction bases: 5. The CDR3 region has the DNA TGTGCCAGCAGTTACGACAGGGGTAGAGATACGCAGTATTTT. It is translated as CASSYDRGRDTQYF.

This clonotype appeared many times. The genes are TRBV30 and TRBJ1-2; D may be TRBD1 (5 bases). The CDR3 contains 12 residues. Trimming removed 2 bases from V and 4 bases from J, with 8 bases in between. Germline lookup yields CDR1 GTSNPN and CDR2 SVGIG (reference sequence). The chain's CDR3 is CAWSWDGYGYTF. The CDR3 nucleotides read TGTGCCTGGAGTTGGGACGGCTATGGCTACACCTTC. Using reference TRBV30 and TRBJ1-2 for the parts outside the CDR3, the full variable domain is SQTIHQWPATLVQPVGSPLSLECTVEGTSNPNLYWYRQAAGRGLQLLFYSVGIGQISSEVPQNLSASRPQDRQFILSSKKLLLSDSGFYLCAWSWDGYGYTFGSGTRLTVV.

The chain links TRBV5-1 to TRBJ2-7; 9 nucleotides agree with TRBD1. Germline V gene lookup returns CDR1 SGHRS and CDR2 YFSETQ. J lost 5 bases, V lost 4 bases, and 7 bases had no gene match. The CDR3 extends over 14 amino acids. Here the CDR3 DNA reads TGCGCCAGCAGCACAGGACAGGGGAACCACGAGCAGTACTTC. Translating it yields CASSTGQGNHEQYF.

Comments on this clonotype: Sequence at one end of the junction differs from germline and may be a read error. The chain employs TRBV9 and TRBJ2-5; 7 bases map to TRBD2. CDR1 is SGDLS, CDR2 YYNGEE, per germline. CDR3 size: 15 residues. CDR3 DNA sequence: TGTGCCAGCAGCCAGACTAGCAACAAACAAGAGACCCAGAACTTC. This codes for CASSQTSNKQETQNF. The full variable domain, completed using reference TRBV9 and TRBJ2-5, is DSGVTQTPKHLITATGQRVTLRCSPRSGDLSVYWYQQSLDQGLQFLIQYYNGEERAKGNILERFSAQQFPDLHSELNLSSLELGDSALYFCASSQTSNKQETQNFGPGTRLLVL.

This clonotype was found a few times. The chain combines TRBV11-2 with TRBJ2-2; maybe TRBD2 (5 bases). The CDR3 has 13 amino acids. V was pared by 0 bases and J by 6 bases, with 5 bases between. Germline V CDR1 and CDR2: SGHAT, FQNNGV. The CDR3 nucleotides read TGTGCCAGCAGCTTAGATAGCGCCGGGGAGCTGTTTTTT. Protein sequence: CASSLDSAGELFF.

As concerns this clonotype: A much larger clonotype is one base distant, so this may be a read error. The CDR3 sequence: CASSFNSDAGETQYF. In DNA, the CDR3 is TGTGCCAGCAGTTTCAACTCAGACGCGGGAGAGACCCAGTACTTC. The V and J genes are TRBV7-6 and TRBJ2-5; maybe TRBD2 (5 bases). This CDR3 is built from 15 residues. Trimming removed 6 bases from V and 4 bases from J, with 18 bases in between. Germline loops: CDR1 SGHVS, CDR2 FNYEAQ.